The following is a T cell receptor beta chain sequence with its context. Its antigen is still unknown. The V and J ends lost 0 bases and 4 bases respectively, with 8 bases between them. The CDR3 contains 15 residues. The germline gives CDR1 SGHDT, CDR2 YYEEEE. The data were obtained in a study of chemoradiotherapy in HPV16-positive cancers. On the study more broadly: Candidate HPV-specific clones and shared TCR motifs came from a couple of HPV16-positive patients. Study findings and constraints: Non-HPV-specific T cells did not expand in tumors during treatment, whereas candidate HPV-specific clones and E7-related motifs did. Better recurrence-free survival went with HPV-responsive T-cell expansion in HPV16-positive patients.

The data were produced by immunoSEQ multiplex PCR, yet TCRdb's version contains in-frame clones alone and is incomplete. The table includes around 30,000 clones, roughly 90% detected once. This TCR was recovered from a human donor with HPV-associated anogenital cancer. The J gene is TRBJ1-6, the V gene TRBV5-6, with a weak D call TRBD1 (5 bases). Specimen: blood, collected from a patient who underwent chemoradiotherapy. CDR3 residues: CASSLGQGYNSPLHF. For the CDR3, the DNA is TGTGCCAGCAGCTTGGGGCAGGGTTATAATTCACCCCTCCACTTT.